A selection of T cell receptor beta chains follows, all from one sample in a study of cytomegalovirus exposure and HLA in healthy donors. Profiling relied on immunoSEQ multiplex PCR, and the TCRdb table lists in-frame clones only, not all of them. The top ten hold about 1.5% of the sample, which has roughly 170,000 clones, more than 65% seen once. The material sequenced was PBMCs. Every receptor here comes from a male donor in good health and CMV-seronegative. Both conserved end residues are part of each CDR3. The D gene is left open where the match is weak. Size is stated for part of the rows, as once, few or many counts, or as a class when the clone is expanded.

j_gene,v_gene,d_gene,abundance,CDR3nt,CDR3aa
TRBJ1-5,TRBV7-6,NA,NA,TGTGCCAGCAGCCCGACAGAGAGCAATCAGCCCCAGCATTTT,CASSPTESNQPQHF
TRBJ2-2,TRBV11-3,NA,NA,TGTGCCAGCAGCCGAGGGGGGGCCGGGGAGCTGTTTTTT,CASSRGGAGELFF
TRBJ1-5,TRBV4-1,NA,few,TGCGCCAGCAGCCAAGGGGCGTCTGGCCCCCAGCATTTT,CASSQGASGPQHF
TRBJ1-2,TRBV5-4,NA,NA,TGTGCCAGCAGCGGACAGATAAATAACTATGGCTACACCTTC,CASSGQINNYGYTF
TRBJ2-7,TRBV9,TRBD2,NA,TGTGCCAGCAGCGAAGCCGGGACTAGCGGCTCCTACGAGCAGTACTTC,CASSEAGTSGSYEQYF
TRBJ2-1,TRBV10-3,NA,NA,TGTGCCATCAGTAGATCCGTTTCCGCGAATGAGCAGTTCTTC,CAISRSVSANEQFF
TRBJ1-5,TRBV6-5,TRBD1,NA,TGTGCCAGCACCACAGGGGGAGGCAATCAGCCCCAGCATTTT,CASTTGGGNQPQHF
TRBJ2-1,TRBV27,NA,NA,TGTGCCAGCAGTTTAGGGCCCTTCAATGAGCAGTTCTTC,CASSLGPFNEQFF
TRBJ2-2,TRBV4-1,NA,NA,TGCGCCAGCAGCCAAGAGGCGGGCAGCACCGGGGAGCTGTTTTTT,CASSQEAGSTGELFF
TRBJ2-7,TRBV11-1,TRBD1,few,TGTGCCAGCAGCGGCCGGGACAGCTACGAGCAGTACTTC,CASSGRDSYEQYF
TRBJ2-5,TRBV7-2,TRBD2,few,TGTGCCAGCAGCCGGAAGCGGGGGGGGCAAGAGACCCAGTACTTC,CASSRKRGGQETQYF
TRBJ1-5,TRBV7-2,NA,once,TGTGCCAGCAGCCCAGAAAGAAATCAGCCCCAGCATTTT,CASSPERNQPQHF
TRBJ2-5,TRBV12-5,TRBD2,NA,TGTGCTAGTGGTCGTTCCAGGGAGGGAGAGACCCAGTACTTC,CASGRSREGETQYF
TRBJ2-3,TRBV9,NA,NA,TGTGCCAGCAGCGTAGTAGATGATACGCAGTATTTT,CASSVVDDTQYF
TRBJ1-2,TRBV15,NA,NA,TGTGCCACCAGCAGAGGGGCAGCCGAAAAACCCTATGGCTACACCTTC,CATSRGAAEKPYGYTF
TRBJ1-1,TRBV7-8,NA,NA,TGTGCCAGCAGCTCGCAGTGGGCCACTGAAGCTTTCTTT,CASSSQWATEAFF
TRBJ1-1,TRBV7-3,NA,NA,TGTGCCAGCAGCCACGGGTTGAACACTGAAGCTTTCTTT,CASSHGLNTEAFF
TRBJ1-2,TRBV10-1,NA,NA,TGCGCCAGCAGTCCGCAGGGAACTCTCTATGGCTACACCTTC,CASSPQGTLYGYTF
TRBJ2-2,TRBV11-2,TRBD2,NA,TGTGCCAGCAGCTTAGTCTCCGGGAGGGGGGCCGGGGAGCTGTTTTTT,CASSLVSGRGAGELFF
TRBJ1-3,TRBV29-1,NA,NA,TGCAGCGTTGGAGCCTCGTGGGCCGATAATGGAAACACCATATATTTT,CSVGASWADNGNTIYF
TRBJ2-5,TRBV7-9,TRBD2,few,TGTGCCAGCAGCGAAACGGGAGGTAACCAAGAGACCCAGTACTTC,CASSETGGNQETQYF
TRBJ1-5,TRBV5-4,TRBD1,NA,TGTGCCAGCAGCATTACAGGGGGTGGCAATCAGCCCCAGCATTTT,CASSITGGGNQPQHF
TRBJ1-5,TRBV7-9,TRBD1,once,TGTGCCAGCAGCCGTGCCGGACAGGGGGCTAGAAGCAATCAGCCCCAGCATTTT,CASSRAGQGARSNQPQHF
TRBJ2-6,TRBV5-1,TRBD2,NA,TGCGCCAGCATCGGGCGGGGGTCGGCTGGGGCCAACGTCCTGACTTTC,CASIGRGSAGANVLTF
TRBJ2-2,TRBV10-2,NA,NA,TGCGCCATCCGCCACCAGGTGAACACCGGGGAGCTGTTTTTT,CAIRHQVNTGELFF
TRBJ2-3,TRBV4-3,TRBD2,NA,TGCGCCAGCAGCCAAGCCCCTACCGGAGCGGGAGTTCTAAATACGCAGTATTTT,CASSQAPTGAGVLNTQYF
TRBJ2-5,TRBV7-3,NA,NA,TGTGCCAGCAGCGAAGGGACTGTGGAGACCCAGTACTTC,CASSEGTVETQYF
TRBJ2-1,TRBV10-3,TRBD2,NA,TGTGCCATCAGTGAAGTTTTGGGCGGGAGATACGGTGAGCAGTTCTTC,CAISEVLGGRYGEQFF
TRBJ2-3,TRBV9,TRBD1,NA,TGTGCCAGCAGCGTAGGTGTCGGGGCCAGGGGGACAGATACGCAGTATTTT,CASSVGVGARGTDTQYF
TRBJ2-7,TRBV4-3,TRBD1,NA,TGCGCCAGCAGCCAAGTGGCCAGGGGGCTTGGGGAGCAGTACTTC,CASSQVARGLGEQYF
TRBJ2-7,TRBV7-2,NA,NA,TGTGCCAGCAGCTTAGCGTCGGGGGCCTACGAGCAGTACTTC,CASSLASGAYEQYF
TRBJ1-5,TRBV9,NA,few,TGTGCCAGCAGCCCGGAGGGCGGCGTCCAGCCCCAGCATTTT,CASSPEGGVQPQHF
TRBJ1-5,TRBV11-1,TRBD1,NA,TGTGCCAGCAGCCGGACAGGAGATAGCAATCAGCCCCAGCATTTT,CASSRTGDSNQPQHF
TRBJ1-5,TRBV6-1,NA,NA,TGTGCCAGCAGTGAATCTTACACCCGACAGGTTAGCAATCAGCCCCAGCATTTT,CASSESYTRQVSNQPQHF
TRBJ2-1,TRBV29-1,TRBD1,NA,TGCAGCGTTGATTGGGGGACAGGGGGCTTCTATGAGCAGTTCTTC,CSVDWGTGGFYEQFF
TRBJ2-3,TRBV7-8,NA,NA,TGTGCCAGCAGCTTAGCGCAGGGGCCAGATACGCAGTATTTT,CASSLAQGPDTQYF
TRBJ2-1,TRBV11-2,TRBD1,NA,TGTGCCAGCAGTTCAACCGGGACAGGATACAATGAGCAGTTCTTC,CASSSTGTGYNEQFF
TRBJ1-1,TRBV7-9,TRBD1,NA,TGTTCCAGCAGCTTAGCTAGGGACAGAATGAACACTGAAGCTTTCTTT,CSSSLARDRMNTEAFF
TRBJ2-1,TRBV4-2,TRBD2,NA,TGTGCCAGCAGCCAAGAGCCTAGCGGGGGGCATAATGAGCAGTTCTTC,CASSQEPSGGHNEQFF
TRBJ1-2,TRBV18,TRBD1,NA,TGTGCCAGCTCACACAAGACAGGGACTGGAGGCTACACCTTC,CASSHKTGTGGYTF
TRBJ1-1,TRBV15,NA,NA,TGTGCCACCAGCAGAGATCTTGCGGACACTGAAGCTTTCTTT,CATSRDLADTEAFF
TRBJ2-1,TRBV15,NA,NA,TGTGCCACGACCCGGGACTCCTACAATGAGCAGTTCTTC,CATTRDSYNEQFF
TRBJ2-4,TRBV28,TRBD1,once,TGTGCCAGCAGTTTGTCTGGGACAGGGAAAAACATTCAGTACTTC,CASSLSGTGKNIQYF
TRBJ2-4,TRBV18,NA,once,TGTGCCAGCTCACCACCGAGGGAAGCCAAAAACATTCAGTACTTC,CASSPPREAKNIQYF
TRBJ2-2,TRBV5-1,TRBD1,NA,TGCGCCAGCAGCGGACAGGGGGGCACCGGGGAGCTGTTTTTT,CASSGQGGTGELFF
TRBJ1-6,TRBV28,TRBD1,NA,TGTGCCAGCAGTGACCCCCCGGGCAGGGGGGCTACGCCCCTCCACTTT,CASSDPPGRGATPLHF
TRBJ2-1,TRBV14,NA,once,TGTGCCAGCAGCACCCGACTAGGGGACGTAAGAGAGCAGTTCTTC,CASSTRLGDVREQFF
TRBJ1-3,TRBV9,TRBD1,NA,TGTGCCAGCAGCGTAGCCACAGGGGCTGTCTCTGGAAACACCATATATTTT,CASSVATGAVSGNTIYF
TRBJ1-2,TRBV18,NA,NA,TGTGCCAGCTCACCAGACAGGAACTATGGCTACACCTTC,CASSPDRNYGYTF
TRBJ1-1,TRBV5-1,TRBD1,few,TGCGCCAGCAGCAGACAGGGGGTTGGTACTGAAGCTTTCTTT,CASSRQGVGTEAFF
TRBJ2-2,TRBV7-9,TRBD2,once,TGTTCCAGCAGCCTTCCTACTAGCGTTGTCGGGGAGCTGTTTTTT,CSSSLPTSVVGELFF
TRBJ1-1,TRBV2,NA,NA,TGTGCCAGCAGTGAGGCAAACACTGAAGCTTTCTTT,CASSEANTEAFF
TRBJ2-7,TRBV25-1,NA,few,TGTGCCAGCAGTGACCGATCCGCGAGGAGCGAGCAGTACTTC,CASSDRSARSEQYF
TRBJ2-5,TRBV19,TRBD1,NA,TGTGCCAGTAGTAGGGGACAGGGAGAGACCCAGTACTTC,CASSRGQGETQYF